The TCR beta chain described here comes from a study of cytomegalovirus exposure and HLA in healthy donors. Study context: From 150 million to 200 million T cells, an earlier analysis saw roughly 100 million unique TCR beta sequences. Unique TCRs from HLA-typed donors, about 78 million of them, were held in an early data release.

Each donor was healthy, and each was a bone marrow donor. Amplification used 60 Vbeta primers and 13 Jbeta primers. Assay used: immunoSEQ multiplex PCR; TCRdb lists only in-frame clones, some missing. Among 40,000 or so clones listed, around two thirds were seen once. This CDR3 has 15 amino acids. Trimming took 5 bases from V and 5 from J; bases not matched to a gene: 9. Germline-derived CDR1 and CDR2 are MDHEN and SYDVKM. The sequence derives from a human donor in good health. The chain carries TRBV28 and TRBJ2-3; 8 bases fit TRBD1. Sequencing was performed on PBMCs. CDR3 sequence (DNA): TGTGCCAGCAGTCCCGACAGGGGCGGGGTAGATACGCAGTATTTT. Protein: CASSPDRGGVDTQYF.